Each of the 28 T cell receptor beta chains below was sequenced from the same sample in a study of blood T cell repertoires in COVID-19 (dated by TCRdb to 2020 to 2021). Preparation of the library involved the immunoSEQ multiplex PCR assay. TCRdb took over this immuneACCESS table, retaining in-frame rearrangements with V and J assigned. Such tables are incomplete; in checked studies, under half of the missing clones stem from an unresolved V gene, and the remainder is unexplained. The sample yields tens of thousands of clones; around 83% were counted once. The ten most abundant clones make up about 7% of the sample. Sequencing was carried out using peripheral blood. Source of these receptors: a man between 70 and 80 years old with active COVID-19.

This chain connects TRBV5-1 to TRBJ2-1; D might be TRBD2 (5 bases). Trimming shortened V by 6 bases and J by 7 bases, and 14 bases separated the two germline ends. The CDR3 is made up of 13 amino acids. Germline V gives CDR1 SGHRS, CDR2 YFSETQ. CDR3 DNA: TGCGCCAGCAAGGGAGAGAATAGGAATGAGCAGTTCTTC. Translating gives CASKGENRNEQFF. The full variable domain, completed using reference TRBV5-1 and TRBJ2-1, is KAGVTQTPRYLIKTRGQQVTLSCSPISGHRSVSWYQQTPGQGLQFLFEYFSETQRNKGNFPGRFSGRQFSNSRSEMNVSTLELGDSALYLCASKGENRNEQFFGPGTRLTVL.

The chain joins TRBV7-3 to TRBJ1-1; tentatively, D is TRBD1 (6 bases). The length of the CDR3 is 13 residues. Germline lookup yields CDR1 SGHTA and CDR2 FQGTGA. V lost 3 bases and J lost 8, with 13 bases in between. CDR3 bases: TGTGCCAGCAGCTTGAGCACAGGGCTCGAAGCTTTCTTT. Translated: CASSLSTGLEAFF.

The gene calls are TRBV7-3 and TRBJ1-1; D is unclear. Germline lookup yields CDR1 SGHTA and CDR2 FQGTGA. The CDR3 is 16 amino acids. V dropped 4 bases and J dropped 1 base, with 16 bases sitting between them. The CDR3 coding sequence is TGTGCCAGCAGCTCGCAACCGGTGAGTTCGAACACTGAAGCTTTCTTT. This codes for CASSSQPVSSNTEAFF.

Only one count was recorded for this clone. The rearrangement links TRBV2 to TRBJ2-3, with D possibly matching TRBD2 (7 bases). Germline V gives CDR1 SNHLY, CDR2 FYNNEI. Trimming removed 2 bases at V and 2 bases at J, with 11 bases between. This CDR3 spans 15 amino acids. CDR3 DNA: TGTGCCAGCAGTGAACGGGGGGCGCCCACAGATACGCAGTATTTT. Encoded protein: CASSERGAPTDTQYF.

The J gene is TRBJ2-3, the V gene TRBV7-3, with D maybe TRBD2 (6 bases). This CDR3 has 14 amino acids. Germline V lookup: CDR1 SGHTA, CDR2 FQGTGA. The V end lost 2 bases, the J end lost 0 bases, and 6 bases lay between the germline ends. CDR3 DNA sequence: TGTGCCAGCAGCTTAGGGACTAGCACAGATACGCAGTATTTT. Encoded protein: CASSLGTSTDTQYF.

This chain joins TRBV10-3 and TRBJ2-7, with a possible D match to TRBD1 (6 bases). The V and J ends lost 0 bases and 6 bases respectively, with 12 bases between them. The CDR3 runs to 14 residues. CDR1 and CDR2 from the germline V gene are ENHRY and SYGVKD. DNA for the CDR3: TGTGCCATCAGTGAGTCGATCAGGGGTAGCGAGCAGTACTTC. Amino acids: CAISESIRGSEQYF.

Only a few counts were recorded for this clone. This chain uses TRBV10-2 with TRBJ2-7; D remains unclear. From germline, CDR1 is WSHSY and CDR2 SAAADI. V was clipped by 4 bases and J by 5 bases, with 6 bases between them. This CDR3 is 11 amino acids long. The CDR3 bases are TGCGCCAGCAGTGGGAGTCACGAGCAGTACTTC. It specifies CASSGSHEQYF.

This clone is a singleton in its sample. The chain couples TRBV7-2 to TRBJ2-1; possibly TRBD1 for D (5 bases). V was pared by 6 bases and J by 9 bases, with 18 bases between. There are 14 residues in the CDR3. CDR1 SGHTA and CDR2 FQGNSA come from the germline V gene. CDR3 residues: CASRRDRSLGEQFF. DNA of the CDR3: TGTGCCAGCAGGAGAGACAGATCTCTCGGTGAGCAGTTCTTC.

The chain couples TRBV3-1 (or the pseudogene TRBV3-2) to TRBJ1-2; a weak D match, TRBD1 (5 bases). V was cut by 4 bases and J by 4 bases, with 13 bases left in between. CDR3 length: 14 residues. The germline V gene encodes CDR1 LGHDT and CDR2 YNNKEL (reference sequence). The CDR3 spells CASSRTGGTYGYTF. Written as DNA, the CDR3 is TGTGCCAGCAGCCGAACAGGCGGAACCTATGGCTACACCTTC.

This chain joins TRBV28 and TRBJ2-3; D is ambiguous. The CDR3 has 12 amino acids. Between the trimmed V and J ends, which lost 6 bases and 0 bases, there was a span of 4 bases. CDR1 is MDHEN and CDR2 is SYDVKM in the germline V gene. Written as DNA, the CDR3 is TGTGCCAGCAGCTACAGCACAGATACGCAGTATTTT. Protein sequence: CASSYSTDTQYF.

The rearrangement joins TRBV24-1 to TRBJ1-2; the match to TRBD1 covers 12 bases. The CDR3 sequence is 15 residues long. Germline V CDR1 and CDR2: KGHDR, SFDVKD. The V gene end was trimmed by 5 bases and the J gene end by 6 bases; junction bases not matched to a gene: 6. CDR3 residues: CATSVSGTGGDGYTF. The CDR3 DNA sequence: TGTGCCACCAGTGTTTCCGGGACAGGGGGCGATGGCTACACCTTC.

The chain recombines TRBV7-6 with TRBJ2-1; 7 nucleotides align to TRBD2. CDR3 length: 15 residues. The V gene end was trimmed by 5 bases and the J gene end by 6 bases; junction bases not matched to a gene: 10. Germline V gives CDR1 SGHVS, CDR2 FNYEAQ. In DNA, the CDR3 is TGTGCCAGCAGCCCTGGACTAGTGAAGGGCAATGAGCAGTTCTTC. As protein: CASSPGLVKGNEQFF.

The V call is TRBV18, the J call TRBJ2-5; tentatively, D is TRBD1 (6 bases). This CDR3 has 15 amino acids. Looked up from germline, CDR1 is KGHSH and CDR2 is LQKENI. V shed 0 bases and J shed 2 bases, with 10 bases lying between them. Here the CDR3 reads CASSPPSRGQETQYF. As DNA, the CDR3 is TGTGCCAGCTCACCACCGAGCAGGGGACAAGAGACCCAGTACTTC.

The chain is built from TRBV5-4 and TRBJ1-2, with 8 bases lining up with TRBD1. The CDR3 runs to 13 residues. CDR1 and CDR2 (germline): SGHNT, YYREEE (reference sequence). Unmatched junction bases numbered 7, after V lost 4 bases and J lost 8 bases. The CDR3: CASSGGTGWGYTF. In DNA, the CDR3 is TGTGCCAGCAGCGGGGGGACAGGCTGGGGCTACACCTTC.

This sequence joins TRBV6-5 and TRBJ2-7; perhaps TRBD1 as D (6 bases). Germline lookup yields CDR1 MNHEY and CDR2 SVGAGI. With 2 bases removed from V and 1 base from J, the gap between germline ends came to 12 bases. There are 15 residues in the CDR3. The CDR3 loop reads CASSYGRGRSYEQYF. Written as DNA, the CDR3 is TGTGCCAGCAGTTACGGCAGGGGTCGTTCCTACGAGCAGTACTTC.

This sequence joins TRBV6-5 and TRBJ1-5, with D unclear. Trimming removed 7 bases from V and 2 bases from J, with 12 bases in between. Germline lookup yields CDR1 MNHEY and CDR2 SVGAGI. The CDR3 totals 14 residues. This CDR3 reads CASTLDGGNQPQHF. CDR3 nucleotides: TGTGCCAGCACCCTAGACGGGGGCAATCAGCCCCAGCATTTT.

In its sample, this clone was seen a few times. The J gene is TRBJ1-2, the V gene TRBV4-1, with D possibly being TRBD1 (6 bases). The CDR3 covers 15 residues. Trimming pared 5 bases from V and 4 bases from J, leaving 17 bases between. CDR1 and CDR2 from the germline V gene are MGHRA and YSYEKL. The DNA for the CDR3 is TGCGCCAGCAGCTCTCCTGGACAGCGAGGCTATGGCTACACCTTC. This translates into CASSSPGQRGYGYTF.

A single count supports this clone. V and J are TRBV29-1 and TRBJ2-4, with TRBD1 matching 7 bases. The CDR3 consists of 13 residues. V shed 7 bases, J shed 6 bases, and the junction held 9 bases outside the gene matches. CDR1 is SQVTM, CDR2 ANQGSEA, per germline. The CDR3 DNA is TGCAGCGGTCAACAGGGGCTGGGAAACATTCAGTACTTC. Encoded protein: CSGQQGLGNIQYF.

CDR3 DNA sequence: TGTGCCAGCAGTTACTCGAAACAGGGTGTTTACGAGCAGTACTTC. Translating gives CASSYSKQGVYEQYF. This chain connects TRBV6-2 or TRBV6-3 to TRBJ2-7, with a tentative D call TRBD1 (6 bases). The germline gives CDR1 MNHEY, CDR2 SVGEGT. V lost 0 bases, J lost 4 bases, and 13 bases lay in between. This CDR3 has 15 amino acids.

The V gene is TRBV5-4, the J gene TRBJ2-1, with 7 nucleotides matching TRBD1. Per the germline V gene, CDR1 is SGHNT and CDR2 is YYREEE (reference sequence). This CDR3 spans 15 amino acids. V lost 4 bases and J lost 7; bases outside the gene matches: 11. The CDR3 spells CASSPPKGAQNEQFF. The CDR3 nucleotides are TGTGCCAGCAGCCCCCCGAAGGGGGCGCAAAATGAGCAGTTCTTC.

The rearrangement joins TRBV27 to TRBJ1-5, with 9 bases matching TRBD1. The CDR3 totals 16 residues. Germline V lookup: CDR1 MNHEY, CDR2 SMNVEV (reference sequence). V shed 2 bases and J 6 bases; nucleotides not matched to a gene: 8. The CDR3 DNA follows: TGTGCCAGCAGTTTAGGCTTGGGACAGGGTTTTCAGCCCCAGCATTTT. It specifies CASSLGLGQGFQPQHF.

A few counts support this clone. The J gene is TRBJ1-2, the V gene TRBV7-9; 7 bases map to TRBD1. CDR1 and CDR2 (germline): SEHNR, FQNEAQ (reference sequence). With V trimmed by 3 bases and J by 8 bases, 12 bases remained unmatched. CDR3 length: 15 residues. DNA of the CDR3: TGTGCCAGCAGCTTGGGACAGTTTTCTCTAGACGGCTACACCTTC. It translates to CASSLGQFSLDGYTF.

This clone appeared once. V is TRBV9 and J is TRBJ2-1; the D is unclear. CDR3 length equals 15 residues. Germline assignment: CDR1 SGDLS and CDR2 YYNGEE. V was clipped by 0 bases and J by 8 bases, with 15 bases between them. The CDR3 bases are TGTGCCAGCAGCGTAGGAGGTCTAATCGGCGATGAGCAGTTCTTC. This codes for CASSVGGLIGDEQFF.

The chain uses TRBV4-3 and TRBJ1-1; 7 bases match TRBD1. Germline values: CDR1 LGHNA, CDR2 YSLEER. The trim removed 4 bases at V and 3 bases at J, leaving 5 bases unmatched. CDR3 size: 14 residues. In DNA form, the CDR3 reads TGCGCCAGCAGCCCTACAGGGGAGTACACTGAAGCTTTCTTT. Translating it yields CASSPTGEYTEAFF.

The chain's CDR3 is CASSPSTGELFF. The CDR3 DNA reads TGTGCCAGCAGCCCGTCCACCGGGGAGCTGTTTTTT. The genes are TRBV7-3 and TRBJ2-2; unclear D gene. With 5 bases removed from V and 4 bases from J, the gap between germline ends came to 5 bases. The germline V gene has CDR1 SGHTA and CDR2 FQGTGA. This CDR3 has 12 amino acids.

This clone was counted between two and nine times. The chain couples TRBV4-1 to TRBJ2-1, with TRBD1 as a possible D gene (6 bases). The germline gives CDR1 MGHRA, CDR2 YSYEKL. V lost 3 bases to trimming and J lost 4 bases, with 16 bases between them. The CDR3 covers 16 residues. CDR3 region: CASSQDSAVGYNEQFF. CDR3 coding DNA: TGCGCCAGCAGCCAGGACAGCGCGGTGGGATACAATGAGCAGTTCTTC.

This rearrangement joins TRBV5-4 to TRBJ2-5, with TRBD2 matching over 9 bases. V was pared by 4 bases and J by 3 bases, with 10 bases of the junction left unmatched. The CDR3 loop spans 16 amino acids. From germline, CDR1 is SGHNT and CDR2 YYREEE (reference sequence). This chain's CDR3 is CASSALLAGTEETQYF. The CDR3 nucleotides read TGTGCCAGCAGCGCCCTTCTAGCGGGGACCGAAGAGACCCAGTACTTC.

This clone was recorded only once. The V and J genes are TRBV5-6 and TRBJ2-3; 8 bases fit TRBD1. CDR1 and CDR2 from the germline V gene are SGHDT and YYEEEE. The CDR3 has 15 residues. The trim removed 1 base at V and 3 bases at J, leaving 4 bases unmatched. CDR3 residues: CASSLNRDRTDTQYF. For the CDR3, the DNA is TGTGCCAGCAGCTTGAACCGGGACAGGACAGATACGCAGTATTTT.